The 32 T cell receptor beta chains in this list originate from one sample, sequenced in a study of blood T cell repertoires in COVID-19. Here immunoSEQ multiplex PCR was the method, and the copy in TCRdb shows in-frame clones only, minus some. In the table there are tens of thousands of clones, roughly 91% of which are singletons. Sequenced input: peripheral blood. The receptors derive from a human donor in a cohort sampled during active COVID-19.

The V gene is TRBV19, the J gene TRBJ1-5; a possible D gene is TRBD1 (5 bases). The CDR3 totals 17 residues. Germline CDR1 LNHDA, CDR2 SQIVND (reference sequence). V dropped 3 bases and J dropped 4 bases, with 19 bases sitting between them. CDR3 nucleotides: TGTGCCAGTAGTATTGGAGGGGTCGTGGCGCCAAATCAGCCCCAGCATTTT. This gives the protein CASSIGGVVAPNQPQHF.

The J gene is TRBJ2-1, the V gene TRBV5-8; possibly TRBD2 for D (6 bases). Germline V lookup: CDR1 SGHTS, CDR2 YDEGEE. CDR3 size: 14 residues. The V and J ends lost 0 bases and 8 bases respectively, with 12 bases between them. DNA for the CDR3: TGTGCCAGCAGCTTGGTGCCCGGGGGATATGAGCAGTTCTTC. Its translation is CASSLVPGGYEQFF.

The chain employs TRBV19 and TRBJ2-2; TRBD2 matches 9 bases. Germline CDR1 reads LNHDA; CDR2 reads SQIVND (reference sequence). The CDR3 totals 16 residues. The trim removed 5 bases at V and 5 bases at J, leaving 9 bases unmatched. CDR3 protein: CASSRPSGRSTGELFF. In nucleotides, the CDR3 is TGTGCCAGTAGTCGGCCCAGCGGGAGGTCTACCGGGGAGCTGTTTTTT.

The rearrangement uses TRBV21-1 and TRBJ2-7; TRBD1 is taken as the D call from the table, unchecked against the DNA. TRBV21-1 is assigned pseudogene status. The CDR3 is 15 residues long. CDR3 sequence: CASSKAPQGAGEQYF. The CDR3 DNA reads TGTGCCAGCAGCAAAGCTCCACAGGGGGCTGGCGAGCAGTACTTC.

This chain links TRBV9 with TRBJ2-1; the match to TRBD2 covers 8 bases. J gave up 2 bases and V 2 bases, and 3 bases lay outside the gene matches. The CDR3 spans 15 residues. The germline CDR1 and CDR2 sequences are SGDLS and YYNGEE. In nucleotides, the CDR3 is TGTGCCAGCAGCGTGAGTAGCGGGACCTACAATGAGCAGTTCTTC. Translating it yields CASSVSSGTYNEQFF.

The chain couples TRBV14 to TRBJ2-7; TRBD2 aligns across 8 bases. Germline CDR1 is SGHDN and CDR2 is FVKESK. CDR3 length: 15 residues. The ends lost 0 bases at V and 4 bases at J; junction bases unmatched: 5. CDR3 amino acids: CASSQELAELYEQYF. CDR3 sequence (DNA): TGTGCCAGCAGCCAAGAACTAGCGGAGCTTTACGAGCAGTACTTC.

The V and J genes are TRBV18 and TRBJ2-2; 12 bases match TRBD2. The CDR3 runs 18 residues. J was trimmed by 4 bases and V by 2 bases; bases with no gene match: 8. Germline-derived CDR1 and CDR2 are KGHSH and LQKENI. The CDR3 region is CASSPIRTSGIGTGELFF. The CDR3 coding sequence is TGTGCCAGCTCACCAATAAGGACTAGCGGGATCGGCACCGGGGAGCTGTTTTTT. Looking up the rest from reference TRBV18 and TRBJ2-2 gives the full variable domain: NAGVMQNPRHLVRRRGQEARLRCSPMKGHSHVYWYRQLPEEGLKFMVYLQKENIIDESGMPKERFSAEFPKEGPSILRIQQVVRGDSAAYFCASSPIRTSGIGTGELFFGEGSRLTVL.

This clone was seen only once. The chain combines TRBV10-3 with TRBJ2-7; 9 bases fit TRBD1. CDR3 length equals 14 residues. Germline trimming cut 4 bases from V and 7 bases from J; bases unmatched to any gene: 8. Germline values: CDR1 ENHRY, CDR2 SYGVKD. The CDR3 sequence: CAISVSGQGMEQYF. CDR3 nucleotide sequence: TGTGCCATCAGTGTGTCGGGACAGGGCATGGAGCAGTACTTC.

This sequence joins TRBV5-4 and TRBJ1-2, with no clear D. The germline V gene has CDR1 SGHNT and CDR2 YYREEE (reference sequence). The CDR3 is 14 residues long. Trimming removed 0 bases at V and 5 bases at J, with 11 bases between. DNA of the CDR3: TGTGCCAGCAGCTTGGCTCCCGCCGGGTATGGCTACACCTTC. This encodes CASSLAPAGYGYTF.

The rearrangement uses TRBV7-8 and TRBJ2-7; D possibly corresponds to TRBD2 (5 bases). There are 15 residues in the CDR3. CDR1 and CDR2 from the germline V gene are SGHVS and FQNEAQ. Trimming cost V 0 bases and J 0 bases, with 9 bases left between them. CDR3 loop: CASSLASGSSYEQYF. For the CDR3, the DNA is TGTGCCAGCAGCTTAGCCTCGGGGAGCTCCTACGAGCAGTACTTC.

The V and J genes are TRBV18 and TRBJ1-1, with D uncertain. Germline CDR1 reads KGHSH; CDR2 reads LQKENI. The CDR3 sequence is 14 residues long. Trimming removed 3 bases at V and 1 base at J, with 9 bases between. The CDR3 DNA is TGTGCCAGCTCACCGTTCACAGCGAACACTGAAGCTTTCTTT. This translates into CASSPFTANTEAFF.

This chain joins TRBV5-1 and TRBJ2-1; TRBD2 aligns across 9 bases. The V gene end was trimmed by 3 bases and the J gene end by 8 bases; junction bases not matched to a gene: 15. Germline-derived CDR1 and CDR2 are SGHRS and YFSETQ. The CDR3 totals 17 residues. In nucleotides, the CDR3 is TGCGCCAGCAGCTCTTGGACTAGCGCCAACGGGATCCATGAGCAGTTCTTC. As protein: CASSSWTSANGIHEQFF.

The chain is built from TRBV6-5 and TRBJ2-3; TRBD1 aligns across 10 bases. This CDR3 spans 16 amino acids. The germline V gene has CDR1 MNHEY and CDR2 SVGAGI. The trim removed 2 bases at V and 2 bases at J, leaving 4 bases unmatched. The CDR3 DNA reads TGTGCCAGCAGTTACGGGGGGACAGGGGTCACAGATACGCAGTATTTT. Its translation: CASSYGGTGVTDTQYF.

This chain uses TRBV4-1 with TRBJ2-1; TRBD2 agrees at 7 bases. The CDR3 spans 17 residues. Germline loops: CDR1 MGHRA, CDR2 YSYEKL. The trim removed 4 bases at V and 4 bases at J, leaving 13 bases unmatched. CDR3 sequence: CASSLRDPSGDYNEQFF. In DNA, the CDR3 is TGCGCCAGCAGCCTTCGTGATCCTAGCGGAGATTACAATGAGCAGTTCTTC.

CDR3 nucleotides: TGCGCCAGCAGCCCCGGCCGGGAAAAGAGTTTCTATGGCTACACCTTC. This sequence encodes CASSPGREKSFYGYTF. The chain combines TRBV5-1 with TRBJ1-2; no definite D call. The CDR3 covers 16 residues. Looked up from germline, CDR1 is SGHRS and CDR2 is YFSETQ. V shed 4 bases and J shed 4 bases, with 20 bases lying between them.

The genes are TRBV6-5 and TRBJ2-6, with 7 nucleotides matching TRBD1. The CDR3 runs 16 residues. Per the germline V gene, CDR1 is MNHEY and CDR2 is SVGAGI. The ends lost 0 bases at V and 2 bases at J; junction bases unmatched: 1. The CDR3 coding sequence is TGTGCCAGCAGTTACTCAGGGGGCGCTGGGGCCAACGTCCTGACTTTC. Translated: CASSYSGGAGANVLTF.

The chain recombines TRBV7-9 with TRBJ2-7; D remains unclear. The CDR3 spans 16 residues. The ends were cut back, 5 bases at V and 4 bases at J, with 21 bases in the middle. Germline V lookup: CDR1 SEHNR, CDR2 FQNEAQ (reference sequence). CDR3: CASSQPFRGGSYEQYF. The DNA of the CDR3 is TGTGCCAGCAGCCAACCTTTCCGCGGTGGGTCATACGAGCAGTACTTC.

The V gene is TRBV2, the J gene TRBJ1-2; TRBD1 matches 7 bases. The CDR3 runs 15 residues. Trimming took 6 bases from V and 5 from J; bases not matched to a gene: 12. Per the germline V gene, CDR1 is SNHLY and CDR2 is FYNNEI. CDR3 DNA sequence: TGTGCCAGCAGCGCCTCCGGGAGGGGGCCATATGGCTACACCTTC. Its protein product is CASSASGRGPYGYTF.

The rearrangement links TRBV29-1 to TRBJ1-4; 8 nucleotides align to TRBD1. This CDR3 comprises 14 residues. Germline values: CDR1 SQVTM, CDR2 ANQGSEA. V shed 4 bases, J shed 10 bases, and the junction held 11 bases outside the gene matches. The CDR3: CSVGTGNIIGKLFF. Here the CDR3 DNA reads TGCAGCGTTGGGACAGGGAATATCATCGGAAAACTGTTTTTT.

This clone was counted only a few times. The chain combines TRBV5-1 with TRBJ1-2; D call uncertain. The V gene's germline CDR1 is SGHRS and CDR2 YFSETQ. This CDR3 is built from 16 residues. With 3 bases removed from V and 7 bases from J, the gap between germline ends came to 22 bases. CDR3 in DNA: TGCGCCAGCAGCTCCACATTGGGAGCAGAACTCGGTGGCTACACCTTC. This gives the protein CASSSTLGAELGGYTF.

This chain joins TRBV14 and TRBJ1-2, with TRBD1 matching over 11 bases. J lost 1 base, V lost 5 bases, and 6 bases had no gene match. The CDR3 is 16 amino acids. CDR1 and CDR2 from the germline V gene are SGHDN and FVKESK. The CDR3 protein is CASSYRDRGDNYGYTF. CDR3 DNA: TGTGCCAGCAGCTACCGGGACAGGGGGGATAACTATGGCTACACCTTC. The full variable domain, completed using reference TRBV14 and TRBJ1-2, is EAGVTQFPSHSVIEKGQTVTLRCDPISGHDNLYWYRRVMGKEIKFLLHFVKESKQDESGMPNNRFLAERTGGTYSTLKVQPAELEDSGVYFCASSYRDRGDNYGYTFGSGTRLTVV.

The V call is TRBV19, the J call TRBJ1-1; 12 bases are shared with TRBD1. CDR1 is LNHDA, CDR2 SQIVND, per germline (reference sequence). V was clipped by 3 bases and J by 7 bases; unmatched bases: 12. The CDR3 loop spans 17 amino acids. CDR3 nucleotide sequence: TGTGCCAGTAGTATTTACGGGACAGGGGGCGTTGGGCATGAAGCTTTCTTT. Protein sequence: CASSIYGTGGVGHEAFF.

The V call is TRBV19, the J call TRBJ2-7, with 10 bases matching TRBD2. The CDR3 spans 15 residues. The V segment lost 4 bases and the J segment 2 bases; nucleotides outside the gene matches: 5. Germline CDR1 reads LNHDA; CDR2 reads SQIVND (reference sequence). CDR3 in DNA: TGTGCCAGTAGTACCCTAGCGGGAGTGGCCTACGAGCAGTACTTC. It specifies CASSTLAGVAYEQYF.

This sequence joins TRBV2 and TRBJ1-2; a possible D gene is TRBD1 (6 bases). Trimming took off 5 bases at V and 9 bases at J, with 10 bases between the two ends. The CDR3 runs 11 residues. CDR1 SNHLY and CDR2 FYNNEI come from the germline V gene. CDR3 DNA: TGTGCCAGCAGTAGGGGGTGGAGCTACACCTTC. Protein sequence: CASSRGWSYTF.

The V gene is TRBV27, the J gene TRBJ2-7; D is possibly TRBD2 (7 bases). Trimming removed 2 bases from V and 2 bases from J, with 13 bases in between. There are 15 residues in the CDR3. CDR1 and CDR2 (germline): MNHEY, SMNVEV (reference sequence). CDR3 coding DNA: TGTGCCAGCAGTTTAAACAGGGAGGGAACCTACGAGCAGTACTTC. Protein: CASSLNREGTYEQYF.

The chain couples TRBV30 to TRBJ2-3; 10 bases agree with TRBD2. Germline CDR1 and CDR2: GTSNPN and SVGIG (reference sequence). CDR3 length: 12 residues. V lost 2 bases and J lost 7; bases outside the gene matches: 0. In DNA, the CDR3 is TGTGCCTGGAGTACTAGCGGGAATACGCAGTATTTT. This codes for CAWSTSGNTQYF.

J is TRBJ2-1 and V is TRBV7-2; 9 bases align to TRBD1. CDR3 size: 16 residues. CDR1 is SGHTA, CDR2 FQGNSA, per germline. J lost 7 bases, V lost 6 bases, and 13 bases had no gene match. The CDR3 reads CASRYAGTGNRNEQFF. The CDR3 nucleotides read TGTGCCAGCAGATACGCCGGGACAGGGAATAGAAATGAGCAGTTCTTC.

The gene calls are TRBV4-1 and TRBJ1-2; 7 bases are a match to TRBD1. CDR1 and CDR2 from the germline V gene are MGHRA and YSYEKL. J was trimmed by 7 bases and V by 0 bases; bases with no gene match: 5. The length of the CDR3 is 14 residues. CDR3 DNA: TGCGCCAGCAGCCAAGAACCAGGGGGTGTTGGCTACACCTTC. Translated, it gives CASSQEPGGVGYTF.

The chain has TRBV28 and TRBJ2-1, with 7 bases identical to TRBD2. Germline V gene lookup returns CDR1 MDHEN and CDR2 SYDVKM. The trim removed 4 bases at V and 6 bases at J, leaving 12 bases unmatched. The CDR3 is made up of 16 amino acids. The CDR3 loop reads CASSSMTSLVGNEQFF. Written as DNA, the CDR3 is TGTGCCAGCAGTTCAATGACTAGCCTGGTGGGCAATGAGCAGTTCTTC.

This chain connects TRBV3-1 (or the pseudogene TRBV3-2) to TRBJ2-7, with D perhaps TRBD2 (6 bases). Germline CDR1 LGHDT, CDR2 YNNKEL (reference sequence). V was shortened by 4 bases and J by 0 bases, with 13 bases between the two germline ends. This CDR3 contains 15 residues. The CDR3 coding sequence is TGTGCCAGCAGCCCCGGACTAACAATCTCCTACGAGCAGTACTTC. This encodes CASSPGLTISYEQYF.

The chain carries TRBV7-9 and TRBJ2-1; D may be TRBD2 (7 bases). The CDR3 is made up of 15 amino acids. With 4 bases removed from V and 2 bases from J, the gap between germline ends came to 12 bases. CDR1 and CDR2 from the germline V gene are SEHNR and FQNEAQ (reference sequence). CDR3: CASSSRGLTYNEQFF. CDR3 in DNA: TGTGCCAGCAGCTCCAGGGGACTAACCTACAATGAGCAGTTCTTC.

The chain couples TRBV5-1 to TRBJ1-1; the D gene is possibly TRBD1 (5 bases). Per the germline V gene, CDR1 is SGHRS and CDR2 is YFSETQ. The CDR3 sequence is 15 residues long. V gave up 0 bases and J gave up 1 base, with 10 bases separating them. The CDR3 region is CASSLEIQGNTEAFF. CDR3 sequence (DNA): TGCGCCAGCAGCTTGGAGATTCAGGGGAACACTGAAGCTTTCTTT.